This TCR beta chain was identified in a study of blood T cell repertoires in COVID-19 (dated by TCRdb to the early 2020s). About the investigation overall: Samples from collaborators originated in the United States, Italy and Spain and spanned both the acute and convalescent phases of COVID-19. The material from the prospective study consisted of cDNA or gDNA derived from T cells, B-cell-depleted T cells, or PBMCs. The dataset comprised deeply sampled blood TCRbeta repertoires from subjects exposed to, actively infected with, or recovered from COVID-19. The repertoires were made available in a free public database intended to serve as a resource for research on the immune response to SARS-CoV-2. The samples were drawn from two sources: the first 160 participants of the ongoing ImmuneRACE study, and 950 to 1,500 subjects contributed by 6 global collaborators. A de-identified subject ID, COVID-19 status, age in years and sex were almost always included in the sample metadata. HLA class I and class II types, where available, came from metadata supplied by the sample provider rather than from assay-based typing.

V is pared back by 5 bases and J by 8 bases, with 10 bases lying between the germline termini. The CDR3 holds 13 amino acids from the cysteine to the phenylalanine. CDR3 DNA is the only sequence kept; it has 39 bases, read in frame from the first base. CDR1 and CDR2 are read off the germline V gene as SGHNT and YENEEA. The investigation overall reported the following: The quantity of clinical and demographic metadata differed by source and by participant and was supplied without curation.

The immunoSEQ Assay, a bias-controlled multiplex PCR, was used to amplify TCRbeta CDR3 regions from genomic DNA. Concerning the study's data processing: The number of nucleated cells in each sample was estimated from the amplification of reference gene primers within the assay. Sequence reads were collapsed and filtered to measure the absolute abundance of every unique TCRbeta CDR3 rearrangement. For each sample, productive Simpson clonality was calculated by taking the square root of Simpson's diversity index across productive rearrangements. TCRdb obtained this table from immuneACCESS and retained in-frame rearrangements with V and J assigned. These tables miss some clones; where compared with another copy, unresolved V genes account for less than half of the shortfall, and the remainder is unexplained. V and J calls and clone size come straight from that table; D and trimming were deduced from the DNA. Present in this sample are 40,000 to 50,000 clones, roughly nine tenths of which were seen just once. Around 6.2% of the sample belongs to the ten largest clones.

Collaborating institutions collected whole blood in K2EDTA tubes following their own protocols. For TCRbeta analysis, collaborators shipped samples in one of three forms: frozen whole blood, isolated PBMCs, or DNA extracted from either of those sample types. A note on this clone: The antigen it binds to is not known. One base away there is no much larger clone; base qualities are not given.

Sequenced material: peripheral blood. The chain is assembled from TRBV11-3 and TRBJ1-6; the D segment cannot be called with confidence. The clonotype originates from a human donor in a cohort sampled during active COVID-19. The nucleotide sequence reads TGTGCCAGCAGCCCGGGAGGGCATTCACCCCTCCACTTT. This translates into CASSPGGHSPLHF.